Shown below are 11 T cell receptor beta chains from a single sample sequenced in a study of blood T cell repertoires in COVID-19. Measured with immunoSEQ multiplex PCR; TCRdb has only the in-frame clones, and not every one. Altogether fewer than 120,000 clones are present, about 75% being singletons, with the ten largest covering approximately 16%. Sequenced: peripheral blood. The receptor set was obtained from a woman of 80 years or more with active or convalescent COVID-19.

The V and J genes are TRBV7-9 and TRBJ1-4; a possible D gene is TRBD1 (5 bases). The CDR3 is 14 residues long. CDR1 and CDR2 from the germline V gene are SEHNR and FQNEAQ (reference sequence). Trimming took 7 bases from V and 4 from J, leaving 13 bases between them. Here the CDR3 DNA reads TGTGCCAGCACCGTAAGGGGCGATAATGAAAAACTGTTTTTT. It is translated as CASTVRGDNEKLFF.

The chain joins TRBV4-2 to TRBJ2-2, with TRBD2 identical over 12 bases. Germline V gives CDR1 LGHNA, CDR2 YNFKEQ. The CDR3 covers 17 residues. V shed 0 bases and J 4 bases; nucleotides not matched to a gene: 3. The CDR3 DNA is TGTGCCAGCAGCCAAGATCCTAGCGGGAGGGGCACCGGGGAGCTGTTTTTT. This sequence encodes CASSQDPSGRGTGELFF.

This clone showed up just a few times. V is TRBV14 and J is TRBJ2-3; 9 bases are a match to TRBD2. The CDR3 sequence is 18 residues long. The germline V gene has CDR1 SGHDN and CDR2 FVKESK. J was trimmed by 0 bases and V by 1 base; bases with no gene match: 8. The chain's CDR3 is CASSQGGTSRPSTDTQYF. The CDR3 DNA follows: TGTGCCAGCAGCCAAGGCGGGACTAGCAGACCTAGCACAGATACGCAGTATTTT.

V gene TRBV19 combines with J gene TRBJ2-1, with 7 bases matching TRBD2. The CDR3 runs 18 residues. Losses at the gene ends were 3 bases for V and 2 bases for J; bases not matched to a gene: 13. Per the germline V gene, CDR1 is LNHDA and CDR2 is SQIVND (reference sequence). The CDR3 protein is CASSMGGQGQGPYNEQFF. The CDR3 DNA reads as TGTGCCAGTAGTATGGGAGGGCAGGGTCAAGGCCCCTACAATGAGCAGTTCTTC. The variable domain in full, with the rest retrieved from reference TRBV19 and TRBJ2-1, is DGGITQSPKYLFRKEGQNVTLSCEQNLNHDAMYWYRQDPGQGLRLIYYSQIVNDFQKGDIAEGYSVSREKKESFPLTVTSAQKNPTAFYLCASSMGGQGQGPYNEQFFGPGTRLTVL.

This clone was detected once. V usage is TRBV4-1 and J usage is TRBJ1-1; D perhaps matches TRBD1 (6 bases). The CDR3 totals 14 residues. Deletions cut 6 bases from V and 4 bases from J, with 15 bases between. The germline CDR1 and CDR2 sequences are MGHRA and YSYEKL. The CDR3 sequence: CASSHHRVTTEAFF. In DNA form, the CDR3 reads TGCGCCAGCAGTCACCACAGGGTGACCACTGAAGCTTTCTTT.

This clone has a count of ten or more. The chain employs TRBV6-5 and TRBJ2-7, with a tentative D call TRBD1 (6 bases). CDR1 MNHEY and CDR2 SVGAGI come from the germline V gene. V was pared by 6 bases and J by 3 bases, with 15 bases between. There are 14 residues in the CDR3. The CDR3 nucleotides are TGTGCCAGCAGGGGGGCAGACAAATTCTACGAGCAGTACTTC. Translated, it gives CASRGADKFYEQYF.

This clone was seen just once. The genes are TRBV7-2 and TRBJ1-1; D not resolved. The CDR3 runs 14 residues. Trimming left V 5 bases short and J 4 bases short, with 14 bases between. CDR1 and CDR2 from the germline V gene are SGHTA and FQGNSA. The CDR3 protein is CASSLGGGITEAFF. The CDR3 DNA reads TGTGCCAGCAGCCTAGGCGGAGGGATCACTGAAGCTTTCTTT. The whole variable domain, remainder taken from reference TRBV7-2 and TRBJ1-1, is GAGVSQSPSNKVTEKGKDVELRCDPISGHTALYWYRQSLGQGLEFLIYFQGNSAPDKSGLPSDRFSAERTGGSVSTLTIQRTQQEDSAVYLCASSLGGGITEAFFGQGTRLTVV.

This chain connects TRBV14 to TRBJ2-1; the D gene is possibly TRBD2 (5 bases). Deletions cut 0 bases from V and 9 bases from J, with 9 bases between. CDR3 size: 13 residues. CDR1 is SGHDN and CDR2 is FVKESK in the germline V gene. The CDR3 nucleotides are TGTGCCAGCAGCCAAGAGACCAGCGGTGAGCAGTTCTTC. This sequence encodes CASSQETSGEQFF.

V gene TRBV6-6 combines with J gene TRBJ2-3; 7 nucleotides match TRBD2. CDR1 is MNHNY and CDR2 is SVGAGI in the germline V gene (reference sequence). This CDR3 is built from 15 residues. V shed 3 bases, J shed 9 bases, and the junction held 12 bases outside the gene matches. CDR3 in DNA: TGTGCCAGCAGTTATGGCGGGAGTCGTTCGGCCACGCAGTATTTT. The encoded protein is CASSYGGSRSATQYF.

The table lists this clone with a few counts. The chain carries TRBV7-8 and TRBJ2-1; 8 bases map to TRBD2. Germline CDR1 is SGHVS and CDR2 is FQNEAQ. The CDR3 totals 15 residues. V shed 1 base and J 3 bases; nucleotides not matched to a gene: 2. The CDR3 spells CASSLGAGVYNEQFF. The CDR3 DNA is TGTGCCAGCAGCTTAGGAGCGGGAGTCTACAATGAGCAGTTCTTC.

The rearrangement uses TRBV6-5 and TRBJ2-2, with 11 bases fitting TRBD2. V shed 6 bases, J shed 1 base, and the junction held 1 base outside the gene matches. Germline V lookup: CDR1 MNHEY, CDR2 SVGAGI. The CDR3 totals 15 residues. The CDR3 reads CASRGTSGNTGELFF. As DNA, the CDR3 is TGTGCCAGCAGGGGGACTAGCGGGAACACCGGGGAGCTGTTTTTT.